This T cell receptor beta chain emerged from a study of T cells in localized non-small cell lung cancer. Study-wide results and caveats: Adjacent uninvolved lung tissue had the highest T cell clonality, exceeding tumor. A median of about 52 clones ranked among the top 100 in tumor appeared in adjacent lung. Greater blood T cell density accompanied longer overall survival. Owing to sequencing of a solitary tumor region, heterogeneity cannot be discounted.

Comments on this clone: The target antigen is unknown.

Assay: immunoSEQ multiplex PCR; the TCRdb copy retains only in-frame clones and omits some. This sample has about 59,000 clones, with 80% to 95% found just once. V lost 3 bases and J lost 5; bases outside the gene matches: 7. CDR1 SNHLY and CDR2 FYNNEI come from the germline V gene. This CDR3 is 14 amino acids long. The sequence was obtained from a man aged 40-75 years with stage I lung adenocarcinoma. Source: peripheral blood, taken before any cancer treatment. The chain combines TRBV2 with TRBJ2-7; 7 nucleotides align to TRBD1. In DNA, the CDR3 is TGTGCCAGCAGTGACCTAAGACAGGGCGACGAGCAGTACTTC. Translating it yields CASSDLRQGDEQYF.